These T cell receptor beta chains were read from a single sample in a study of T cell responses to AZD1222 COVID-19 vaccine. Assay: immunoSEQ multiplex PCR; the TCRdb copy retains only in-frame clones and omits some. Of about 120,000 clones in the sample, around 90% were seen once. This sample comprised peripheral blood, obtained on day 0 of MenACWY control vaccination. These TCRs come from an adult in good health. CDR3s include the opening cysteine and the closing phenylalanine or tryptophan. D genes are given only for firm matches. Clone size appears in some rows only: once, few, many, or a class for an expanded clone.

.,TRBV6-5,TRBJ1-1,.,TGTGCCAGCAGTAGACAGCGGAACACTGAAGCTTTCTTT,CASSRQRNTEAFF
.,TRBV5-6,TRBJ2-1,.,TGTGCCAGCAGCTTACCCCGGGGGACTGCCAATGAGCAGTTCTTC,CASSLPRGTANEQFF
.,TRBV28,TRBJ2-4,TRBD2,TGTGCCAGCAGGCCTAGGGTGGGACTAGCGGGGAGGTGGGGAGCCAAAAACATTCAGTACTTC,CASRPRVGLAGRWGAKNIQYF
.,TRBV13,TRBJ2-5,TRBD2,TGTGCCAGCAGCTCCAGACTAGCGTTGGTGGAGACCCAGTACTTC,CASSSRLALVETQYF
.,TRBV5-4,TRBJ1-3,TRBD1,TGTGCCAGCAGCCAGACAGGGAAGGGTGCTGGAAACACCATATATTTT,CASSQTGKGAGNTIYF
.,TRBV7-2,TRBJ2-1,TRBD1,TGTGCCAGCAGCGAGATACAGGGGAATGAGCAGTTCTTC,CASSEIQGNEQFF
.,TRBV5-1,TRBJ1-3,TRBD1,TGCGCCAGCAGCTTGGGTTGGCAGGGGGCTTTTGGAAACACCATATATTTT,CASSLGWQGAFGNTIYF
.,TRBV19,TRBJ1-6,.,TGTGCCAGTACCCTGACCGAAATCTATAATTCACCCCTCCACTTT,CASTLTEIYNSPLHF
.,TRBV15,TRBJ1-5,.,TGTGCCACCAGCAGACAGGGTCAGCCCCAGCATTTT,CATSRQGQPQHF
.,TRBV18,TRBJ2-1,.,TGTGCCAGCTCACCACCGATTGCGGGACTTGGCCCTGAGCAGTTCTTC,CASSPPIAGLGPEQFF
.,TRBV30,TRBJ1-6,.,TGTGCCTGGACTCCTACTAGGGGGACACATAATTCACCCCTCCACTTT,CAWTPTRGTHNSPLHF
.,TRBV6-5,TRBJ1-1,.,TGTGCCAGCAGTTACTTGTCCAGCTTGAACACTGAAGCTTTCTTT,CASSYLSSLNTEAFF
.,TRBV6-1,TRBJ1-4,.,TGTGCCAGCAGTTGGGTGCCAGGGGAAAAACTGTTTTTT,CASSWVPGEKLFF
.,TRBV2,TRBJ1-5,.,TGTGCCAGCAGTGTTTCGGGGCTTAGCAATCAGCCCCAGCATTTT,CASSVSGLSNQPQHF
.,TRBV14,TRBJ1-3,.,TGTGCCAGCAGCCGAGACTCTTCTGGAAACACCATATATTTT,CASSRDSSGNTIYF
.,TRBV27,TRBJ2-1,.,TGTGCCAGCAGTTTATCGCGGATCTCCTACAATGAGCAGTTCTTC,CASSLSRISYNEQFF
few,TRBV4-1,TRBJ2-3,.,TGCGCCAGTGCAGTAGCGGCGGGTATAGATACGCAGTATTTT,CASAVAAGIDTQYF
.,TRBV6-5,TRBJ2-7,.,TGTGCCAGCAGGCGACTAGGCGAGCAGTACTTC,CASRRLGEQYF
.,TRBV5-1,TRBJ1-2,.,TGCGCCAGCAGCTTAACTGGGACTCCCTATGGCTACACCCGAGGCAATGCGGGGACCTTC,CASSLTGTPYGYTRGNAGTF
.,TRBV30,TRBJ2-7,.,TGTGCCTGGAGTCCGGCGGGACCCTACGAGCAGTACTTC,CAWSPAGPYEQYF
.,TRBV20-1,TRBJ2-3,.,TGCAGTGCTAGATTGTCAGATACGCAGTATTTT,CSARLSDTQYF
.,TRBV4-3,TRBJ2-6,.,TGCGCCAGCAGCCCGACGTCAGGGGCAGGGGCCAACGTCCTGACTTTC,CASSPTSGAGANVLTF
.,TRBV30,TRBJ2-1,.,TGTGCCTGGACTGGAAACCTACCCTACAATGAGCAGTTCTTC,CAWTGNLPYNEQFF
once,TRBV20-1,TRBJ2-1,.,TGCAGTGCTAGAGACAGGGCTGAGCAGTTCTTC,CSARDRAEQFF
.,TRBV5-6,TRBJ1-4,.,TGTGCCAGCAGCTTGCCTGGTCGGGGGACGGATGAAAAACTGTTTTTT,CASSLPGRGTDEKLFF
.,TRBV7-2,TRBJ2-2,TRBD1,TGTGCCAGCAGCTTAGAGGCAGGGGGTGTTATTACCGGGGAGCTGTTTTTT,CASSLEAGGVITGELFF
.,TRBV9,TRBJ1-1,.,TGTGCCAGCAGCCCACCCGGCTCAATGAACACTGAAGCTTTCTTT,CASSPPGSMNTEAFF
.,TRBV6-5,TRBJ2-1,.,TGTGCCAGCCACAGAAGAGCTGGTGAGCAGTTCTTC,CASHRRAGEQFF
.,TRBV6-1,TRBJ2-7,.,TGTGCCAGCAGTGAGTGGGGGACACTTGCCTACGAGCAGTACTTC,CASSEWGTLAYEQYF
.,TRBV20-1,TRBJ2-3,.,TGCAGTGCTAGTCGGGACGGAAGCACAGATACGCAGTATTTT,CSASRDGSTDTQYF
.,TRBV15,TRBJ1-6,.,TGTGCCACCAGCGGTAGCTCCTATAATTCACCCCTCCACTTT,CATSGSSYNSPLHF
.,TRBV7-9,TRBJ1-2,TRBD1,TGTGCCAGCAGCCCGAAGGACAGGGTTTGGAATGGCTACACCTTC,CASSPKDRVWNGYTF
.,TRBV6-5,TRBJ1-6,.,TGTGCCAGCAGTCCGACAGCCAATTCACCCCTCCACTTT,CASSPTANSPLHF
.,TRBV2,TRBJ1-2,.,TGTGCCAGCGGAGGGGGGGATAGGACAGTCTATGGCTACACCTTC,CASGGGDRTVYGYTF
.,TRBV5-4,TRBJ2-5,.,TGTGCCAGCAGCCCAGGAGGGGGGGAGACCCAGTACTTC,CASSPGGGETQYF
.,TRBV6-5,TRBJ1-4,.,TGTGCCAGCAGAACTCCGGGATGGGAAAAACTGTTTTTT,CASRTPGWEKLFF
.,TRBV6-5,TRBJ1-5,.,TGTGCCAGCAGACAACAGGGCTATAGCAATCAGCCCCAGCATTTT,CASRQQGYSNQPQHF
once,TRBV5-1,TRBJ2-2,.,TGCGCCAGCACCGGAGATCTAGCCGACCTGCTAGCCGGGGAGCTGTTTTTT,CASTGDLADLLAGELFF
.,TRBV6-5,TRBJ1-6,TRBD1,TGTGCCAGCAGTCTTGGCGGGACAGGGTTTTCACCCCTCCACTTT,CASSLGGTGFSPLHF
.,TRBV2,TRBJ1-2,TRBD1,TGTGCCAGCAGTGAGGGTAGAGGGGGCGCAAGAGGCTACACCTTC,CASSEGRGGARGYTF
.,TRBV11-2,TRBJ2-2,.,TGTGCCAGCAGCTTAGTGGCGGGATGGGGAACCGGGGAGCTGTTTTTT,CASSLVAGWGTGELFF
.,TRBV19,TRBJ2-1,TRBD2,TGTGCCAGTAGTTTAGTAGCGGGAGGGTACAATGAGCAGTTCTTC,CASSLVAGGYNEQFF